Listed below are T cell receptor beta chains from one sample, sequenced in a study of long-term antiretroviral therapy in people with HIV. The protocol was immunoSEQ multiplex PCR, while the TCRdb copy is restricted to in-frame clones and leaves out a portion. Of roughly 7,800 clones listed, roughly 87% are singletons. This sample comprised unsorted PBMCs, obtained 0.1 years after starting antiretroviral therapy. Receptor source: a man between 40 and 49 years old with HIV. CDR3s include the opening cysteine and the closing phenylalanine or tryptophan. The D gene is left open where the match is weak. Not every row has a clone size; where given, it reads once, few, many or a size class.

d_call: .; clone_size: .; v_call: TRBV7-2; cdr3_aa: CASESGSGANVLTF
d_call: .; clone_size: .; v_call: TRBV2; cdr3_aa: CASSLSGSDTQYF
d_call: TRBD2; clone_size: .; v_call: TRBV11-2; cdr3_aa: CASSLGLLSGGAETQYF
d_call: TRBD2; clone_size: .; v_call: TRBV23-1; cdr3_aa: CARQDRGGPDTQYF
d_call: TRBD2; clone_size: .; v_call: TRBV15; cdr3_aa: CATSRGLAGDGANVLTF
d_call: .; clone_size: .; v_call: TRBV9; cdr3_aa: CASSVGTATNEKLFF
d_call: .; clone_size: once; v_call: TRBV6-5; cdr3_aa: CASRLTVANYGYTF
d_call: TRBD1; clone_size: .; v_call: TRBV6-1; cdr3_aa: CASTPQGGYGYTF
d_call: .; clone_size: .; v_call: TRBV11-2; cdr3_aa: CASSLEGQKPGNTIYF
d_call: TRBD2; clone_size: .; v_call: TRBV6-5; cdr3_aa: CASQAGGLSDTQYF
d_call: .; clone_size: few; v_call: TRBV27; cdr3_aa: CASSFSGSYGYTF
d_call: TRBD2; clone_size: .; v_call: TRBV12-5; cdr3_aa: CASGVPSGGYTDTQYF
d_call: .; clone_size: .; v_call: TRBV1; cdr3_aa: CTSSQIGLCRANVLTF
d_call: TRBD1; clone_size: .; v_call: TRBV29-1; cdr3_aa: CSVVPGQGAYEQYF
d_call: .; clone_size: hyperexpanded; v_call: TRBV7-9; cdr3_aa: CASSLQTSRVNEQFF
d_call: .; clone_size: .; v_call: TRBV6-1; cdr3_aa: CASRESSYNSPLHF
d_call: .; clone_size: few; v_call: TRBV7-9; cdr3_aa: CASSLEGGRAGEKLFF
d_call: .; clone_size: .; v_call: TRBV7-3; cdr3_aa: CASSPDREGTQYF
d_call: .; clone_size: .; v_call: TRBV28; cdr3_aa: CASNLQGRGSGANVLTF
d_call: TRBD1; clone_size: once; v_call: TRBV4-3; cdr3_aa: CASSRDRDNSPLHF
d_call: TRBD1; clone_size: .; v_call: TRBV30; cdr3_aa: CAWTKRTGTNTEAFF
d_call: .; clone_size: .; v_call: TRBV5-5; cdr3_aa: CASSVVHPGSLHF
d_call: TRBD2; clone_size: .; v_call: TRBV4-3; cdr3_aa: CASSQSSGGVYEQYF
d_call: .; clone_size: few; v_call: TRBV25-1; cdr3_aa: CASSELGTTQYF
d_call: .; clone_size: .; v_call: TRBV11-2; cdr3_aa: CALNCRRNTEAFF
d_call: .; clone_size: few; v_call: TRBV30; cdr3_aa: CAAGPRNTEAFF
d_call: .; clone_size: .; v_call: TRBV4-3; cdr3_aa: CASSQDWPSPGAAYEQYF
d_call: .; clone_size: .; v_call: TRBV9; cdr3_aa: CASSVGTGGGTDTQYF
d_call: TRBD1; clone_size: .; v_call: TRBV4-2; cdr3_aa: CASSQQARQGRTEAFF
d_call: .; clone_size: .; v_call: TRBV5-1; cdr3_aa: CASSPAPASYNEQFF
d_call: .; clone_size: .; v_call: TRBV28; cdr3_aa: CASSLTDTQYF
d_call: TRBD2; clone_size: once; v_call: TRBV9; cdr3_aa: CASSAAGATGTDTQYF
d_call: .; clone_size: few; v_call: TRBV2; cdr3_aa: CASNAEHGYTF
d_call: TRBD1; clone_size: .; v_call: TRBV7-2; cdr3_aa: CASSLAGTDYGYTF
d_call: TRBD1; clone_size: .; v_call: TRBV11-2; cdr3_aa: CASSMDRGNYGYTF
d_call: .; clone_size: once; v_call: TRBV20-1; cdr3_aa: CSATGRGEQYF
d_call: TRBD1; clone_size: .; v_call: TRBV11-2; cdr3_aa: CASSPPPGQAIYGYTF
d_call: TRBD1; clone_size: few; v_call: TRBV4-3; cdr3_aa: CASSQDRVDTQYF
d_call: .; clone_size: .; v_call: TRBV9; cdr3_aa: CASSVGLDPDTQYF
d_call: .; clone_size: .; v_call: TRBV6-5; cdr3_aa: CASSYDSRQPQHF
d_call: TRBD1; clone_size: .; v_call: TRBV7-6; cdr3_aa: CASSLAGTGPGNTIYF
d_call: TRBD2; clone_size: .; v_call: TRBV5-3; cdr3_aa: CARSFRSGGAHEQFF
d_call: .; clone_size: once; v_call: TRBV7-9; cdr3_aa: CASSVGDYGYTF
d_call: .; clone_size: .; v_call: TRBV6-6; cdr3_aa: CASSPDPPNYGYTF
d_call: .; clone_size: .; v_call: TRBV5-6; cdr3_aa: CASSFPGAYNGYTF
d_call: .; clone_size: .; v_call: TRBV11-2; cdr3_aa: CASSLWSQNIQYF
d_call: .; clone_size: once; v_call: TRBV19; cdr3_aa: CASRPRGVNEKLFF
d_call: TRBD1; clone_size: .; v_call: TRBV5-1; cdr3_aa: CASQTTGGSYEQYF
d_call: .; clone_size: .; v_call: TRBV30; cdr3_aa: CAWSAQLNTIYF
d_call: .; clone_size: .; v_call: TRBV19; cdr3_aa: CASSTRQYSGANVLTF
d_call: .; clone_size: .; v_call: TRBV6-5; cdr3_aa: CASSYRGGEGGAFF
d_call: .; clone_size: .; v_call: TRBV5-5; cdr3_aa: CASSLDGTTRNSPLHF
d_call: TRBD1; clone_size: .; v_call: TRBV2; cdr3_aa: CASSEGQGRSDTQYF